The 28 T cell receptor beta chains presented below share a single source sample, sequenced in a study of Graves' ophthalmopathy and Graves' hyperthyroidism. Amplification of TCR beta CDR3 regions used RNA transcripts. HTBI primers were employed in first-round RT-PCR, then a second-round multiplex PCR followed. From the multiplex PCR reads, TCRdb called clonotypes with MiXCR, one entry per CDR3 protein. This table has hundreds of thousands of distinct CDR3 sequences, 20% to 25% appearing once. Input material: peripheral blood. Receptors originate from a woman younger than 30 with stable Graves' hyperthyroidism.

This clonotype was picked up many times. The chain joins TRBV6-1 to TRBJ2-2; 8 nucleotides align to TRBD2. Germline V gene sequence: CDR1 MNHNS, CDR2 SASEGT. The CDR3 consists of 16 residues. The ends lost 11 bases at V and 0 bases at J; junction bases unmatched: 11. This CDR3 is CASGPGLETNTGELFF. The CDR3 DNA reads TGTGCCTCCGGGCCGGGACTAGAGACGAACACCGGGGAGCTGTTTTTT.

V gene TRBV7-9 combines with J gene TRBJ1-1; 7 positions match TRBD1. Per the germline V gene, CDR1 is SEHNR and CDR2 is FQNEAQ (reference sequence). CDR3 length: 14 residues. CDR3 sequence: CAGAETGVSTEAFF. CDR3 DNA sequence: TGTGCAGGGGCGGAAACAGGGGTGAGCACTGAAGCTTTCTTT.

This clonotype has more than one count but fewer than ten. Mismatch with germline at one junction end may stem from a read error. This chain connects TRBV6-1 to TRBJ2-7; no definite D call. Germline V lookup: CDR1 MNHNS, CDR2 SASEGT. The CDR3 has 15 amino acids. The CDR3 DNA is TGTGCCAGCAGTCCGACCCGGGTCCGCTCCTACGATCAGTACTTC. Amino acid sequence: CASSPTRVRSYDQYF.

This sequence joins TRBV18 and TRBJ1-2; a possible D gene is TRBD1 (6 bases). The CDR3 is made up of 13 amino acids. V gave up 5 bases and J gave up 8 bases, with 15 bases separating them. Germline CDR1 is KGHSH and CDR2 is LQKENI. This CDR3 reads CASSSQGNGGYTF. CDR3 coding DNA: TGTGCCAGCTCATCACAGGGTAATGGAGGCTACACCTTC.

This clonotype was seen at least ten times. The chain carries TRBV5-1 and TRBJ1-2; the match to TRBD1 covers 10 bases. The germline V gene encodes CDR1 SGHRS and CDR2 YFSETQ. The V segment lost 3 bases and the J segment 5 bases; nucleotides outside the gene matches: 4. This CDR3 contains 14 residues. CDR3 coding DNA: TGCGCCAGCAGCTCGACAGGGGGCTGGTATGGCTACACCTTC. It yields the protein CASSSTGGWYGYTF. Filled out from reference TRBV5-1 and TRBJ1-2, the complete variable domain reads KAGVTQTPRYLIKTRGQQVTLSCSPISGHRSVSWYQQTPGQGLQFLFEYFSETQRNKGNFPGRFSGRQFSNSRSEMNVSTLELGDSALYLCASSSTGGWYGYTFGSGTRLTVV.

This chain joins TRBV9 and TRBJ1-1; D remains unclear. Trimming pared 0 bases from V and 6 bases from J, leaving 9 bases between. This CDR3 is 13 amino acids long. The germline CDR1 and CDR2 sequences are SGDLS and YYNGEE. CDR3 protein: CASSVVGRAEAFF. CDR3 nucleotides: TGTGCCAGCAGCGTAGTAGGGAGGGCTGAAGCTTTCTTT.

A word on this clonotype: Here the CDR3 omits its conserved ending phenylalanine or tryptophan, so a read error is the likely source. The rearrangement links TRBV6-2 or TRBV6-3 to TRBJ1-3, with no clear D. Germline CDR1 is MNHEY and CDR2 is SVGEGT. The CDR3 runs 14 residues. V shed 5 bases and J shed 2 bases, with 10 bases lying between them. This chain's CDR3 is CASSRSNTGNTIYL. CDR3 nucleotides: TGTGCCAGCAGTCGATCAAATACTGGAAACACCATATATTTG.

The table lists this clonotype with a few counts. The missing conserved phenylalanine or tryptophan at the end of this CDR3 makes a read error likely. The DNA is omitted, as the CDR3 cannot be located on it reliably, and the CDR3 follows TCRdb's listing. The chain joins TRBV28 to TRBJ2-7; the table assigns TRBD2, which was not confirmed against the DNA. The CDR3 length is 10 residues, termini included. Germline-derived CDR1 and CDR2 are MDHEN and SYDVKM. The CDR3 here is CASSFPLLAG.

CDR3 in amino acids: CASSLMVATEAFF. CDR3 in DNA: TGTGCCAGTAGTTTAATGGTGGCCACTGAAGCTTTCTTT. The chain is built from TRBV19 and TRBJ1-1, with D hard to call. CDR1 and CDR2 (germline): LNHDA, SQIVND (reference sequence). V lost 5 bases and J lost 4, with 11 bases in between. This CDR3 is 13 amino acids long.

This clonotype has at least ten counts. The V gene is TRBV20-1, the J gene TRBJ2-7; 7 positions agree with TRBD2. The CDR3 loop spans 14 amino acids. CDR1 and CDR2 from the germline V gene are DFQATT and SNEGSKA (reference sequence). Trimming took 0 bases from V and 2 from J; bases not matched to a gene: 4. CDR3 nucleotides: TGCAGTGCTAGAGATCGGGGGAGGGCCTACGAGCAGTACTTC. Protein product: CSARDRGRAYEQYF.

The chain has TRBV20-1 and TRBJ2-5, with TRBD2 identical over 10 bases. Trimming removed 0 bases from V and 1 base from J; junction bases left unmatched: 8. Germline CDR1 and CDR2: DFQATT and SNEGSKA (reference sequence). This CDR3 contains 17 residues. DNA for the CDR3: TGCAGTGCTAGAGATCTGTCCGAGCGGGAGGGCCAAGAGACCCAGTACTTC. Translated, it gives CSARDLSEREGQETQYF.

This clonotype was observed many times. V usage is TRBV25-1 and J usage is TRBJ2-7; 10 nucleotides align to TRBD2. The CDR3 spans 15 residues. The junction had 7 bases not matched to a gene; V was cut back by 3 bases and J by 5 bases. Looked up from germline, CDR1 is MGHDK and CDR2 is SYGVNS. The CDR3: CASSEPASGSNEQYF. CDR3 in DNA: TGTGCCAGCAGTGAGCCTGCTAGCGGGAGTAACGAGCAGTACTTC.

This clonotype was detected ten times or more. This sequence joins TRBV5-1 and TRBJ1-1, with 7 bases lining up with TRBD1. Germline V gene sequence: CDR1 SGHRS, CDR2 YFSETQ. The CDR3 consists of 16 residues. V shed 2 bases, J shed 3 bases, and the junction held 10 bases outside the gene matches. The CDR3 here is CASSFPVGGRDTEAFF. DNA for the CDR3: TGCGCCAGCAGCTTCCCCGTAGGGGGCAGGGACACTGAAGCTTTCTTT.

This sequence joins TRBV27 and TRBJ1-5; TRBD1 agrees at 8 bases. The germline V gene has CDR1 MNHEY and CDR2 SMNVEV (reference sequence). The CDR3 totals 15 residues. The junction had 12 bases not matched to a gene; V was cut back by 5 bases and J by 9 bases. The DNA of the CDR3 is TGTGCCAGCAGTGAAGCCACAGGGGGACCGGGGCCCCAGCATTTT. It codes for CASSEATGGPGPQHF.

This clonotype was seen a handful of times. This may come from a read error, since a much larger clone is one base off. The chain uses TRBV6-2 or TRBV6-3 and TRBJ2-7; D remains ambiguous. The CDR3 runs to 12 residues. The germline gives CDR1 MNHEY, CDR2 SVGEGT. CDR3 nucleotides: TGTGCCAGCAGTTACTACGCCTACGAGCAGTGCTTC. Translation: CASSYYAYEQCF.

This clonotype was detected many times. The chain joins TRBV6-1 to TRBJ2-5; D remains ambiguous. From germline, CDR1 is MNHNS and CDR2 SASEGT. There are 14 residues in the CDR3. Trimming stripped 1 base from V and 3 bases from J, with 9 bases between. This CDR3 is CASSEVYSKETQYF. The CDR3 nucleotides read TGTGCCAGCAGTGAAGTATACTCAAAAGAGACCCAGTACTTC.

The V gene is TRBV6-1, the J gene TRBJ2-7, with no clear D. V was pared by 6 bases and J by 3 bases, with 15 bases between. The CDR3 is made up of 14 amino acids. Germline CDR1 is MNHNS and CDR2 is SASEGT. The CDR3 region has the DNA TGTGCCAGCAGAGAACACGACTCTAACTACGAGCAGTACTTC. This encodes CASREHDSNYEQYF.

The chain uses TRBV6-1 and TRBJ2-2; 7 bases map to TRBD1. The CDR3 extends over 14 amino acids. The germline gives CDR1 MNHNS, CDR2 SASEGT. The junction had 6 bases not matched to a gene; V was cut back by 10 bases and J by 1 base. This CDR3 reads CATDRAGNTGELFF. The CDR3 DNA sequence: TGTGCCACCGACAGGGCTGGGAACACCGGGGAGCTGTTTTTT.

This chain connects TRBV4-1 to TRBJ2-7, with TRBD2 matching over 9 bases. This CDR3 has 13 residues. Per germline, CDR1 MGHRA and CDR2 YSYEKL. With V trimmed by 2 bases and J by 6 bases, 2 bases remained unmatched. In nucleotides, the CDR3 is TGCGCCAGCAGCCAATTTAGCGGGAGCGAGCAGTACTTC. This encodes CASSQFSGSEQYF.

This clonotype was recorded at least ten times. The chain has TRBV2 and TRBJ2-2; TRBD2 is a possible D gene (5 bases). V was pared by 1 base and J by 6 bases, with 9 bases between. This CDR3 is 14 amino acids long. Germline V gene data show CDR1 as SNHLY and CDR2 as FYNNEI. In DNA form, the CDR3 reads TGTGCCAGCAGTGAAGGCCTAGCTCCCGGGGAGCTGTTTTTT. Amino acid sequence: CASSEGLAPGELFF.

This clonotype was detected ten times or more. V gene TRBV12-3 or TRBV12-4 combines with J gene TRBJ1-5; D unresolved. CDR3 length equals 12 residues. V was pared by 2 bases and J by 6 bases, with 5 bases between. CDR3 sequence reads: CASSLSAQPQHF. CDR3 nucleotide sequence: TGTGCCAGCAGTTTAAGTGCTCAGCCCCAGCATTTT.

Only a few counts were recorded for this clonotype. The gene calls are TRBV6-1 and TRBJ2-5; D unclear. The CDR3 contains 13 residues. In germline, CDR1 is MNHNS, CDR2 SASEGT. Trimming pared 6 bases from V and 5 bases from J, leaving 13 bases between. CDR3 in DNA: TGTGCCAGCAGCTGGGGTACTGGGGAGACCCAGTACTTC. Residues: CASSWGTGETQYF.

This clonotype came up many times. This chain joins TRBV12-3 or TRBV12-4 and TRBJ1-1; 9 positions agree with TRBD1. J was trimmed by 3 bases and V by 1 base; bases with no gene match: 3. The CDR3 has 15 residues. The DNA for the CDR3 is TGTGCCAGCAGTTTAGTCGGGACAGGGTACACTGAAGCTTTCTTT. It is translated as CASSLVGTGYTEAFF.

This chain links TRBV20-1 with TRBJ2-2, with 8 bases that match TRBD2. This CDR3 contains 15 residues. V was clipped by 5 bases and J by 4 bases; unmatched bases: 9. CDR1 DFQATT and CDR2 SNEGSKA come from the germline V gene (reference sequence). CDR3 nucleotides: TGCAGTGCTCTCAGAGCGGGAGCGGGCACCGGGGAGCTGTTTTTT. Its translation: CSALRAGAGTGELFF.

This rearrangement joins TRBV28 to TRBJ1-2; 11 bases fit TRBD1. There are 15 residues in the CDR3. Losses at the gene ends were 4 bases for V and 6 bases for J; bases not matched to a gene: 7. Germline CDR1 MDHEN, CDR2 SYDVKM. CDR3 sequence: CASSWTGGGVDGYTF. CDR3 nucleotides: TGTGCCAGCAGTTGGACAGGGGGCGGGGTGGATGGCTACACCTTC.

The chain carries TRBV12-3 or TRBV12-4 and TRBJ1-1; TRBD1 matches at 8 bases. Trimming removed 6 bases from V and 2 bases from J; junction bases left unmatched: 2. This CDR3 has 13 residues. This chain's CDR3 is CASRTGDNTEAFF. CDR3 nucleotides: TGTGCCAGCAGGACAGGGGACAACACTGAAGCTTTCTTT.

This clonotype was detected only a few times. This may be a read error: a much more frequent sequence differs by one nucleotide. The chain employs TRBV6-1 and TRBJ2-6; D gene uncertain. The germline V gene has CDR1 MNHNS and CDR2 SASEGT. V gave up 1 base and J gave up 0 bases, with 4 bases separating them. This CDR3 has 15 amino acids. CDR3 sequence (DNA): TGTGCCAGCAGTGAAGAGGGCTCTGGGGCCAACGTCCTGACTTTC. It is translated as CASSEEGSGANVLTF.

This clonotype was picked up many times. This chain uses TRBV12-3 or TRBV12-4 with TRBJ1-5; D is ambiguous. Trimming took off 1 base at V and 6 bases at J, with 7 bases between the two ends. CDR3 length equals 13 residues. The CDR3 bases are TGTGCCAGCAGTTTAGGGGTAATTCAGCCCCAGCATTTT. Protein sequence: CASSLGVIQPQHF.